This T cell receptor beta chain emerged from a study of beta chain features in type 1 diabetes. General study points: Among patients, naive, central memory and Treg TCRB repertoires appeared more similar than among healthy donors. There were fewer insertions and more deletions at the VDJ junctions of type 1 diabetes patients. Any role of HLA type in TCRB rearrangement remained unresolved here.

Of note for this clone: Antigen specificity is unknown.

The germline CDR1 and CDR2 sequences are MGHDK and SYGVNS. Trimming took 11 bases from V and 3 from J; bases not matched to a gene: 7. There are 13 residues in the CDR3. Sorted populations all had greater than 95% purity. Every isolated RNA sample was fully reverse transcribed, so sequencing captured expressed TCRB transcripts. Profiled with immunoSEQ multiplex PCR; TCRdb holds only in-frame clones, not every one. The sample has around 450,000 clones, roughly 11% seen once. V and J are TRBV25-1 and TRBJ2-7; 10 positions match TRBD1. This sequence was found in a woman aged 18-30 years in good health. The sample taken for sequencing was naive CD4+ T cells from blood. The CDR3: CAPGQGPDYEQYV. The CDR3 DNA follows: TGTGCCCCGGGACAGGGGCCTGACTACGAGCAGTACGTC.